The 30 T cell receptor beta chains presented below share a single source sample, sequenced in a study of blood T cell repertoires in COVID-19. Method: immunoSEQ multiplex PCR; TCRdb's copy keeps in-frame clones and lacks some. The data show more than 100,000 clones, nearly 90% seen once. The sequenced sample consisted of peripheral blood. The source is a woman in her sixties with COVID-19, enrolled during active disease.

This chain joins TRBV18 and TRBJ1-2; possible D gene TRBD1, 5 bases. Germline loops: CDR1 KGHSH, CDR2 LQKENI. CDR3 length: 17 residues. The ends were cut back, 2 bases at V and 2 bases at J, with 18 bases in the middle. CDR3 coding DNA: TGTGCCAGCTCACCAAGGGCACAGGAAGCGGGCAACTATGGCTACACCTTC. Its translation is CASSPRAQEAGNYGYTF.

The chain combines TRBV12-5 with TRBJ1-5; 9 bases are shared with TRBD1. The CDR3 consists of 17 residues. J was trimmed by 7 bases and V by 0 bases; bases with no gene match: 10. In germline, CDR1 is LGHNT, CDR2 FRNRAP. CDR3 sequence (DNA): TGTGCTAGTGGTTTGGTACTGGGGACAGGGACCATACAGCCCCAGCATTTT. Translation gives CASGLVLGTGTIQPQHF.

This chain connects TRBV3-1 (or the pseudogene TRBV3-2) to TRBJ2-6; D gene unclear. The germline CDR1 and CDR2 sequences are LGHDT and YNNKEL (reference sequence). This CDR3 comprises 13 residues. Trimming removed 5 bases at V and 3 bases at J, with 5 bases between. CDR3 sequence reads: CASSTYGANVLTF. CDR3 DNA sequence: TGTGCCAGCAGCACTTATGGGGCCAACGTCCTGACTTTC.

The V and J genes are TRBV18 and TRBJ1-4, with D hard to call. Trimming cost V 2 bases and J 0 bases, with 7 bases left between them. The CDR3 is made up of 15 amino acids. Germline lookup yields CDR1 KGHSH and CDR2 LQKENI. CDR3 DNA sequence: TGTGCCAGCTCACCAGGGAGAACAACTAATGAAAAACTGTTTTTT. It yields the protein CASSPGRTTNEKLFF.

This chain uses TRBV9 with TRBJ1-5; tentative D call: TRBD1 (6 bases). The germline V and J ends were trimmed by 4 bases and 4 bases, with 9 bases remaining between them. The CDR3 runs 13 residues. CDR1 and CDR2 (germline): SGDLS, YYNGEE. CDR3 nucleotide sequence: TGTGCCAGCAGCCATGGACAGAATCAGCCCCAGCATTTT. Encoded protein: CASSHGQNQPQHF.

The V gene is TRBV9, the J gene TRBJ1-2, with 10 positions matching TRBD1. The CDR3 sequence is 15 residues long. Germline V CDR1 and CDR2: SGDLS, YYNGEE. J gave up 1 base and V 4 bases, and 4 bases lay outside the gene matches. The CDR3 bases are TGTGCCAGCAGCTACCGGGACAGGGGTAACTATGGCTACACCTTC. Its translation: CASSYRDRGNYGYTF. Full variable domain (remainder filled in from reference TRBV9 and TRBJ1-2): DSGVTQTPKHLITATGQRVTLRCSPRSGDLSVYWYQQSLDQGLQFLIQYYNGEERAKGNILERFSAQQFPDLHSELNLSSLELGDSALYFCASSYRDRGNYGYTFGSGTRLTVV.

The CDR3, as DNA: TGCGCCAGCCGCATTTCGACAGGGAACACCGGGGAGCTGTTTTTT. Translating gives CASRISTGNTGELFF. V gene TRBV5-1 combines with J gene TRBJ2-2, with D possibly TRBD1 on 6 matching bases. The ends were cut back, 7 bases at V and 1 base at J, with 14 bases in the middle. Per germline, CDR1 SGHRS and CDR2 YFSETQ. The CDR3 consists of 15 residues.

The V gene is TRBV5-4, the J gene TRBJ2-7; 8 bases line up with TRBD2. Per germline, CDR1 SGHNT and CDR2 YYREEE (reference sequence). CDR3 length equals 15 residues. The V and J ends lost 4 bases and 2 bases, in that order; junction bases with no gene match: 8. CDR3: CASSPGGTVPYEQYF. The CDR3 bases are TGTGCCAGCAGCCCGGGAGGGACTGTTCCCTACGAGCAGTACTTC.

V is TRBV5-8 and J is TRBJ1-2; 11 bases are shared with TRBD1. With 2 bases clipped from V and 3 bases from J, the junction kept 3 bases outside the gene matches. The CDR3 consists of 15 residues. Germline CDR1 is SGHTS and CDR2 is YDEGEE. CDR3 DNA: TGTGCCAGCAGCTTAGGACAGGGGGCTTACTATGGCTACACCTTC. Translation gives CASSLGQGAYYGYTF.

V and J are TRBV2 and TRBJ1-2, with D hard to call. This CDR3 comprises 14 residues. The germline V gene has CDR1 SNHLY and CDR2 FYNNEI. Trimming left V 8 bases short and J 4 bases short, with 17 bases between. DNA for the CDR3: TGTGCCAGCCTCGAAAGGCCACAGTCCTATGGCTACACCTTC. Translated, it gives CASLERPQSYGYTF.

This clone was picked up one time. The rearrangement uses TRBV19 and TRBJ1-6; 8 bases map to TRBD1. Looked up from germline, CDR1 is LNHDA and CDR2 is SQIVND (reference sequence). This CDR3 region has 19 residues. V lost 3 bases and J lost 0; bases outside the gene matches: 10. The CDR3 sequence: CASSIPYRGRSSYNSPLHF. The DNA for the CDR3 is TGTGCCAGTAGTATCCCGTACAGGGGGAGAAGCTCCTATAATTCACCCCTCCACTTT.

This clone was seen only a few times. The chain has TRBV3-1 (or the pseudogene TRBV3-2) and TRBJ1-4; D ambiguous. The CDR3 extends over 13 amino acids. V was trimmed by 5 bases and J by 9 bases, leaving 13 bases between them. Germline V gene data show CDR1 as LGHDT and CDR2 as YNNKEL (reference sequence). The CDR3 loop is CASSAGVEQKLFF. CDR3 sequence (DNA): TGTGCCAGCAGCGCGGGAGTCGAGCAAAAACTGTTTTTT.

This chain joins TRBV19 and TRBJ1-6; D uncertain. The CDR3 is 12 residues long. V dropped 6 bases and J dropped 13 bases, with 13 bases sitting between them. The germline V gene encodes CDR1 LNHDA and CDR2 SQIVND (reference sequence). CDR3 region: CASSKLREPLHF. The CDR3 DNA is TGTGCCAGTAGCAAGCTACGGGAGCCCCTCCACTTT.

The J gene is TRBJ2-1, the V gene TRBV4-3; tentative D call: TRBD2 (8 bases). From germline, CDR1 is LGHNA and CDR2 YSLEER. The CDR3 contains 20 residues. The V end was cut by 1 base, the J end by 0 bases, with 22 bases between. The CDR3 loop is CASSQGSGSGTDLSYNEQFF. The DNA for the CDR3 is TGCGCCAGCAGCCAAGGGTCAGGTAGCGGGACAGACCTCTCCTACAATGAGCAGTTCTTC.

This chain connects TRBV7-2 to TRBJ2-3; 13 nucleotides align to TRBD2. The CDR3 runs to 16 residues. V dropped 5 bases and J dropped 6; count of bases not matched to a gene: 8. The germline CDR1 and CDR2 sequences are SGHTA and FQGNSA. This CDR3 is CASSQLAGGRLDTQYF. The CDR3 DNA sequence: TGTGCCAGCAGCCAACTAGCGGGGGGGCGGCTTGATACGCAGTATTTT.

CDR3 loop: CAISESRDRPYGYTF. The CDR3 region has the DNA TGTGCCATCAGTGAGTCCCGGGACAGGCCCTATGGCTACACCTTC. V usage is TRBV10-3 and J usage is TRBJ1-2; 8 bases agree with TRBD1. Germline-derived CDR1 and CDR2 are ENHRY and SYGVKD. CDR3 length equals 15 residues. V lost 0 bases to trimming and J lost 4 bases; unmatched junction nucleotides: 4.

V gene TRBV19 combines with J gene TRBJ1-2; D uncertain. Trimming removed 8 bases from V and 4 bases from J, with 23 bases in between. Per germline, CDR1 LNHDA and CDR2 SQIVND (reference sequence). The CDR3 sequence is 16 residues long. CDR3 amino acids: CASSYRGGLEGYGYTF. The CDR3 nucleotides read TGTGCCAGTTCTTATCGCGGCGGGTTGGAGGGCTATGGCTACACCTTC.

This chain uses TRBV15 with TRBJ2-5; TRBD2 aligns across 10 bases. V shed 4 bases, J shed 1 base, and the junction held 6 bases outside the gene matches. The CDR3 is made up of 16 amino acids. Germline lookup yields CDR1 LNHNV and CDR2 YYDKDF (reference sequence). The chain's CDR3 is CATSTIIAGGQETQYF. In nucleotides, the CDR3 is TGTGCCACCAGCACCATTATAGCGGGGGGCCAAGAGACCCAGTACTTC.

V gene TRBV20-1 combines with J gene TRBJ2-1; D ambiguous. V was clipped by 6 bases and J by 8 bases, with 11 bases between them. This CDR3 is 11 amino acids long. Germline CDR1 DFQATT, CDR2 SNEGSKA (reference sequence). CDR3 bases: TGCAGTGCCTTAATTTCGTATGAGCAGTTCTTC. Translating gives CSALISYEQFF.

In DNA, the CDR3 is TGCGCCAGCAGCGTTGGGACAGGACAAGAGACCCAGTACTTC. It translates to CASSVGTGQETQYF. The rearrangement uses TRBV5-1 and TRBJ2-5; 8 bases are a match to TRBD1. Germline trimming cut 4 bases from V and 2 bases from J; bases unmatched to any gene: 4. Germline CDR1 is SGHRS and CDR2 is YFSETQ. The CDR3 spans 14 residues.

The V gene is TRBV10-3, the J gene TRBJ1-1; the match to TRBD1 covers 7 bases. CDR1 is ENHRY and CDR2 is SYGVKD in the germline V gene. The CDR3 extends over 15 amino acids. The V gene end was trimmed by 3 bases and the J gene end by 4 bases; junction bases not matched to a gene: 8. CDR3 DNA sequence: TGTGCCATCAGTGAATCAGGGGGATTCATCACTGAAGCTTTCTTT. This codes for CAISESGGFITEAFF.

V usage is TRBV7-2 and J usage is TRBJ2-3; D is possibly TRBD2 (5 bases). V was trimmed by 0 bases and J by 8 bases, leaving 6 bases between them. Germline CDR1 reads SGHTA; CDR2 reads FQGNSA. CDR3 length: 12 amino acids. The CDR3 DNA reads TGTGCCAGCAGCTTAGCCGGAGGTACGCAGTATTTT. It codes for CASSLAGGTQYF.

This clone was detected only once. The V gene is TRBV5-8, the J gene TRBJ2-7; D possibly corresponds to TRBD1 (5 bases). Germline V gives CDR1 SGHTS, CDR2 YDEGEE. There are 13 residues in the CDR3. Trimming stripped 9 bases from V and 4 bases from J, with 17 bases between. The CDR3 sequence is CATPGPTVYEQYF. For the CDR3, the DNA is TGTGCCACCCCAGGCCCGACAGTTTACGAGCAGTACTTC.

This chain connects TRBV27 to TRBJ2-5; 8 bases line up with TRBD1. Trimming at V came to 5 bases and at J to 2 bases, leaving 13 bases not matched to a gene. Per the germline V gene, CDR1 is MNHEY and CDR2 is SMNVEV (reference sequence). CDR3 size: 17 residues. The CDR3 loop reads CASSPDRQGPHQETQYF. The DNA of the CDR3 is TGTGCCAGCAGTCCCGACCGACAGGGGCCCCATCAAGAGACCCAGTACTTC.

The chain carries TRBV5-1 and TRBJ1-6, with 8 bases lining up with TRBD1. The CDR3 is made up of 16 amino acids. J gave up 5 bases and V 2 bases, and 6 bases lay outside the gene matches. Germline CDR1 SGHRS, CDR2 YFSETQ. In DNA form, the CDR3 reads TGCGCCAGCAGCTTCAACAGGGGGATCGATAATTCACCCCTCCACTTT. It encodes CASSFNRGIDNSPLHF.

V gene TRBV9 combines with J gene TRBJ2-7; D might be TRBD2 (5 bases). Trimming shortened V by 4 bases and J by 2 bases, and 13 bases separated the two germline ends. The germline V gene has CDR1 SGDLS and CDR2 YYNGEE. CDR3 length equals 14 residues. The CDR3 nucleotides read TGTGCCAGCAGCCGGGGTGAGAGTACCTACGAGCAGTACTTC. This translates into CASSRGESTYEQYF.

The genes are TRBV11-2 and TRBJ2-5; tentative D call: TRBD1 (5 bases). The V gene lost 1 base and the J gene lost 5 bases, with 17 bases spanning the gap. The CDR3 totals 16 residues. Looked up from germline, CDR1 is SGHAT and CDR2 is FQNNGV. This CDR3 is CASSLGTGFTSETQYF. The CDR3 nucleotides read TGTGCCAGCAGCTTAGGAACAGGATTTACTTCGGAGACCCAGTACTTC.

The chain employs TRBV10-3 and TRBJ1-3; D not resolved. CDR1 ENHRY and CDR2 SYGVKD come from the germline V gene. V gave up 3 bases and J gave up 2 bases, with 8 bases separating them. CDR3 length: 14 amino acids. The CDR3 reads CAISDWAAGNTIYF. CDR3 nucleotide sequence: TGTGCCATCAGTGATTGGGCCGCTGGAAACACCATATATTTT.

This chain uses TRBV5-4 with TRBJ1-5; D possibly corresponds to TRBD1 (5 bases). Between the trimmed V and J ends, which lost 0 bases and 4 bases, there was a span of 11 bases. This CDR3 has 15 amino acids. Germline loops: CDR1 SGHNT, CDR2 YYREEE (reference sequence). The CDR3 nucleotides read TGTGCCAGCAGCTTGGGGGGGGATCGGAATCAGCCCCAGCATTTT. Translated, it gives CASSLGGDRNQPQHF.

The chain is built from TRBV6-5 and TRBJ1-5, with D perhaps TRBD1 (5 bases). V was cut by 2 bases and J by 1 base, with 9 bases left in between. This CDR3 has 15 residues. Germline V CDR1 and CDR2: MNHEY, SVGAGI. The CDR3: CASSYPGDSNQPQHF. The CDR3 region has the DNA TGTGCCAGCAGTTACCCGGGGGACAGCAATCAGCCCCAGCATTTT.